This is a list of T cell receptor beta chains from one sample in a study of shared clonotypes between healthy human individuals. The protocol was immunoSEQ multiplex PCR, while the TCRdb copy is restricted to in-frame clones and leaves out a portion. The sample consists of approximately 2.3 million clones, just over 90% of them appearing once. The specimen sequenced was naive CD4+ T cells from PBMCs. Every receptor here comes from a man aged 18 to 35 in good health. Some clones in this sample may be carry-over from other donors' samples. Both conserved end residues are part of each CDR3. The order of the fields is V gene, clone size, J gene, D gene, CDR3 protein, CDR3 DNA. The D gene is left open where the match is weak. Clone size is shown for a subset of rows, as once, few, many or a class of expanded clone.

V gene: TRBV4-2
clone size: .
J gene: TRBJ1-1
D gene: .
CDR3 protein: CASSPGGAEVTEAFF
CDR3 DNA: TGTGCCAGCAGCCCTGGGGGGGCGGAGGTCACTGAAGCTTTCTTT

V gene: TRBV19
clone size: .
J gene: TRBJ2-5
D gene: .
CDR3 protein: CASSNRASAETQYF
CDR3 DNA: TGTGCCAGTAGTAACCGGGCTTCCGCGGAGACCCAGTACTTC

V gene: TRBV5-1
clone size: .
J gene: TRBJ1-4
D gene: .
CDR3 protein: CASSFRGNLEKLFF
CDR3 DNA: TGCGCCAGCAGCTTCAGGGGTAACCTTGAAAAACTGTTTTTT

V gene: TRBV10-3
clone size: .
J gene: TRBJ1-3
D gene: .
CDR3 protein: CAISGGTLSGNTIYF
CDR3 DNA: TGTGCCATCAGCGGCGGGACACTCTCTGGAAACACCATATATTTT

V gene: TRBV7-8
clone size: .
J gene: TRBJ2-1
D gene: TRBD2
CDR3 protein: CASSSGLAELSYNEQFF
CDR3 DNA: TGTGCCAGCAGCTCAGGACTAGCGGAGCTCTCCTACAATGAGCAGTTCTTC

V gene: TRBV15
clone size: once
J gene: TRBJ1-2
D gene: .
CDR3 protein: CATSRDDTVYGYTF
CDR3 DNA: TGTGCCACCAGCAGAGATGACACGGTCTATGGCTACACCTTC

V gene: TRBV5-1
clone size: .
J gene: TRBJ1-2
D gene: TRBD1
CDR3 protein: CASRETGGYGYTF
CDR3 DNA: TGCGCCAGCAGGGAAACAGGGGGCTATGGCTACACCTTC

V gene: TRBV6-6
clone size: .
J gene: TRBJ2-5
D gene: TRBD2
CDR3 protein: CASSSGNSKETQYF
CDR3 DNA: TGTGCCAGCAGTAGCGGGAACAGCAAAGAGACCCAGTACTTC

V gene: TRBV25-1
clone size: .
J gene: TRBJ2-5
D gene: .
CDR3 protein: CASSDGLRGGWQETQYF
CDR3 DNA: TGTGCCAGCAGTGATGGGTTGAGGGGGGGGTGGCAAGAGACCCAGTACTTC

V gene: TRBV19
clone size: .
J gene: TRBJ1-2
D gene: .
CDR3 protein: CASSILRDSGGYTF
CDR3 DNA: TGTGCCAGTAGTATACTCCGGGATTCTGGCGGCTACACCTTC

V gene: TRBV15
clone size: once
J gene: TRBJ1-1
D gene: .
CDR3 protein: CATSNVGGGMNTEAFF
CDR3 DNA: TGTGCCACCAGCAACGTCGGAGGGGGGATGAACACTGAAGCTTTCTTT